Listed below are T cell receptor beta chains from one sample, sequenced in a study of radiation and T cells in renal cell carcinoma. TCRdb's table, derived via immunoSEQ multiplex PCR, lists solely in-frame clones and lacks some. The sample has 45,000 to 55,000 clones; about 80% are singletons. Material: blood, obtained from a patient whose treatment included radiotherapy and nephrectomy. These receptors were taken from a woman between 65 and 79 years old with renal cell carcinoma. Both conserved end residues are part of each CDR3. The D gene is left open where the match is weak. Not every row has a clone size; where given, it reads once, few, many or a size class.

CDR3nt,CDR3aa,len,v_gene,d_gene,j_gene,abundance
TGCAGCGTTAGTGGGACTAGCGGGAGCGCCACGTCCACAGATACGCAGTATTTT,CSVSGTSGSATSTDTQYF,18,TRBV29-1,TRBD2,TRBJ2-3,NA
TGCGCCAGCAGCACCTCGGGGGATGGGGGCTATAATTCACCCCTCCACTTT,CASSTSGDGGYNSPLHF,17,TRBV4-3,NA,TRBJ1-6,NA
TGCGCCAGCAGCTTGGGACTAGCGGGAGAAACAGATACGCAGTATTTT,CASSLGLAGETDTQYF,16,TRBV5-1,TRBD2,TRBJ2-3,NA
TGTGCCAGCAGCTTACGCGGCACTAGCGGGGGGCCCTTGGTCTTC,CASSLRGTSGGPLVF,15,TRBV7-2,TRBD2,TRBJ2-1,NA
TGTGCCAGCAGCTTACCACTAGCGGGAGTTTACGAGCAGTACTTC,CASSLPLAGVYEQYF,15,TRBV7-2,TRBD2,TRBJ2-7,NA
TGTGCCTCGAACGGGGGCTATAATTCACCCCTCCACTTT,CASNGGYNSPLHF,13,TRBV30,NA,TRBJ1-6,NA
TGTGCCAGCAGCCAACCGGGACAGGAGGTGGAGACCCAGTACTTC,CASSQPGQEVETQYF,15,TRBV4-2,TRBD1,TRBJ2-5,NA
TGTGCCAGCAGCCAAGTTAATTTCCGACAGGGGCCGAACACTGAAGCTTTCTTT,CASSQVNFRQGPNTEAFF,18,TRBV14,TRBD1,TRBJ1-1,NA
TGTGCCAGCAGCGGAGGAACAGGGGTTGGGGCCAACGTCCTGACTTTC,CASSGGTGVGANVLTF,16,TRBV9,TRBD1,TRBJ2-6,NA
TGTGCCAGCAGTCCCCGGCGCGGAGGAACGAACAATGAGCAGTTCTTC,CASSPRRGGTNNEQFF,16,TRBV7-8,NA,TRBJ2-1,few
TGTGCCAGCAGCCCTGCCTACGAGCAGTACTTC,CASSPAYEQYF,11,TRBV7-2,NA,TRBJ2-7,NA
TGTGCCTGGAGTTACGGGGTTGAGCAGTTCTTC,CAWSYGVEQFF,11,TRBV30,NA,TRBJ2-1,NA
TGTGCCAGCAGTTACTTAGGGGAGGGCGATGATACGCAGTATTTT,CASSYLGEGDDTQYF,15,TRBV6-5,TRBD2,TRBJ2-3,NA
TGTGCCAGCAGCTCAGGGGCGGGGCTTCAAGAGACCCAGTACTTC,CASSSGAGLQETQYF,15,TRBV5-6,NA,TRBJ2-5,NA
TGTGCCAGCAGCGCCGGGACAGGGAGAGGCACAGATACGCAGTATTTT,CASSAGTGRGTDTQYF,16,TRBV9,TRBD1,TRBJ2-3,NA
TGTGCCAGCAGATCACAGGGCCTCGGGGGGCAGTACTTC,CASRSQGLGGQYF,13,TRBV27,NA,TRBJ2-7,NA
TGCGCCAGCAGCTCACCGGGGACCTCCTATGGCTACACCTTC,CASSSPGTSYGYTF,14,TRBV4-1,NA,TRBJ1-2,NA
TGTGCCATCAGAACAGGGACCCTTAGCAATCAGCCCCAGCATTTT,CAIRTGTLSNQPQHF,15,TRBV10-3,NA,TRBJ1-5,NA
TGTGCCAGTACTCATAGCGGGTCCAGCTCCTACAATGAGCAGTTCTTC,CASTHSGSSSYNEQFF,16,TRBV19,TRBD2,TRBJ2-1,NA
TGCAGCGTAGTCCCGGACAGGGGATGGTCGACTGAAGCTTTCTTT,CSVVPDRGWSTEAFF,15,TRBV29-1,TRBD1,TRBJ1-1,NA
TGCGCCAGCAGCCAAGACCGGACAGGCTCCAATGAGCAGTTCTTC,CASSQDRTGSNEQFF,15,TRBV4-1,TRBD1,TRBJ2-1,NA
TGTGCCAGTAGTATTTACCCCTCCTTCACCGGGGAGCTGTTTTTT,CASSIYPSFTGELFF,15,TRBV19,NA,TRBJ2-2,once
TGTGCCAGCAGGGACAACCACTACGAGCAGTACTTC,CASRDNHYEQYF,12,TRBV27,NA,TRBJ2-7,few